The clone carrying this TCR beta chain appeared many times. The antigen is undetermined. The germline V gene has CDR1 SEHNR and CDR2 FQNEAQ (reference sequence). V lost 4 bases to trimming and J lost 0 bases; unmatched junction nucleotides: 5. The CDR3 covers 16 residues. This record comes from a study of T-cell reconstitution after alpha-beta-depleted transplantation in children. Study-wide points: Hyperexpanded clones declined; after one year, newly produced T cells mostly supplied diversity. By about two months after transplant, alpha-beta T cells reportedly arose from several hundred graft clones that had expanded.

TCRbeta library construction was performed incorporating unique molecular identifiers. TCRdb ran MiXCR on the PCR reads and lists one entry per CDR3 protein. The table has 200,000 to 300,000 distinct CDR3 sequences, roughly 8% seen once. The material sequenced was PBMCs, mostly from graft donor cells, taken 180 days after TCRalphabeta/CD19-depleted stem cell transplant. This sequence originates from a male patient between 10 and 17 years old who had a stem cell transplant for acute lymphoblastic leukemia, so the T cells may come from the graft donor. The chain uses TRBV7-9 and TRBJ1-5, with TRBD1 matching 8 bases. The CDR3 protein is CASSSDREYSNQPQHF. The CDR3 bases are TGTGCCAGCAGCTCGGACAGGGAGTATAGCAATCAGCCCCAGCATTTT.